This T cell receptor (beta chain) emerged from a study of identical twins. General study findings and limits: Because invariant MAIT and iNKT cells could be present, zero-insertion analyses could be partly confounded.

TCRdb itself ran the 5' RACE reads through MiXCR, one entry per CDR3 protein. This sample yields about 280,000 distinct CDR3 sequences, of which under 9.5% are seen a single time; less than 2.5% belongs to the top ten. At least ten counts were recorded for this clonotype. The antigen remains undetermined. This CDR3 is 13 amino acids long. V lost 6 bases to trimming and J lost 5 bases, with 13 bases between them. These data also featured in a second study, about yellow fever vaccine responses in identical twins. That publication notes: Twins' vaccine T cell responses were reported to seem partly convergent and partly personalized.

This clonotype originated in a woman between 18 and 29 years old in good health. The genes are TRBV12-3 or TRBV12-4 and TRBJ1-2, with unresolved D. The sequencing sample was made of memory (CD45RO+) T cells sorted from blood. The CDR3 DNA reads as TGTGCCAGCAGCCCTCGGGCAGCTTATGGCTACACCTTC. Residues: CASSPRAAYGYTF.